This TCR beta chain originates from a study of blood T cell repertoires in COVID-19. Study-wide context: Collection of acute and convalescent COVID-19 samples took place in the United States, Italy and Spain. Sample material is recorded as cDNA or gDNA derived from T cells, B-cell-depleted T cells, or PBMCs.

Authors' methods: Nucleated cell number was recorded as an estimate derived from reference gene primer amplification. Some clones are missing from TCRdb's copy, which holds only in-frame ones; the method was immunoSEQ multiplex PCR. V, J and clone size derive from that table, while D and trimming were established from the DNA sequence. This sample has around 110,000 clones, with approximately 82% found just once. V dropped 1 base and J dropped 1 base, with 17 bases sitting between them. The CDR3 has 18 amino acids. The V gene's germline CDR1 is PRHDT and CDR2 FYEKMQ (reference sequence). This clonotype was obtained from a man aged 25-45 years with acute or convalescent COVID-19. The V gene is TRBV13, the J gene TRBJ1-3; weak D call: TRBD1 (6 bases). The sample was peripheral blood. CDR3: CASSLVGGRGASGNTIYF. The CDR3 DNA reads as TGTGCCAGCAGCTTAGTGGGGGGCCGGGGGGCTTCTGGAAACACCATATATTTT. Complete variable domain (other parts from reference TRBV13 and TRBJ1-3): AAGVIQSPRHLIKEKRETATLKCYPIPRHDTVYWYQQGPGQDPQFLISFYEKMQSDKGSIPDRFSAQQFSDYHSELNMSSLELGDSALYFCASSLVGGRGASGNTIYFGEGSWLTVV.